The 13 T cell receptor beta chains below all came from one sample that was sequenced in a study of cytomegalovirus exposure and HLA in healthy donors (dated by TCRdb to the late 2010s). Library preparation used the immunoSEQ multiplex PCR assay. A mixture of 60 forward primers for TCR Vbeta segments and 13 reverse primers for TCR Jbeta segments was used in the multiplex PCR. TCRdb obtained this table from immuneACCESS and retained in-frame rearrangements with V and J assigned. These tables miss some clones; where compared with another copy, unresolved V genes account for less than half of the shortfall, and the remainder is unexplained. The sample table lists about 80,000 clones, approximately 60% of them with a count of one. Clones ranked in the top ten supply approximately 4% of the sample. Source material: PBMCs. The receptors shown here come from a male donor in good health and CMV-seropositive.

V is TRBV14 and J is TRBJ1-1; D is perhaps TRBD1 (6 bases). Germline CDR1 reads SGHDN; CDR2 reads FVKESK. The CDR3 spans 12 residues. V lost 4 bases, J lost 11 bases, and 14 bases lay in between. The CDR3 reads CASSRGHLKAFF. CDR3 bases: TGTGCCAGCAGCCGGGGACATTTAAAGGCTTTCTTT.

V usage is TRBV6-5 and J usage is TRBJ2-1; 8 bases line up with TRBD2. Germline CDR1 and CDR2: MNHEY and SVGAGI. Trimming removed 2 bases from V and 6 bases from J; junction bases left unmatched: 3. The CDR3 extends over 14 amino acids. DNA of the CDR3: TGTGCCAGCAGTTACGGGACTAGGACCAATGAGCAGTTCTTC. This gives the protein CASSYGTRTNEQFF.

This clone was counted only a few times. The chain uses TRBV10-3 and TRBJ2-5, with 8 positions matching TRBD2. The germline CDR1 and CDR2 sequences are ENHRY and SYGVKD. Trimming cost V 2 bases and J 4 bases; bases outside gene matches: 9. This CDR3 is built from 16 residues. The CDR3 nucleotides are TGTGCCATCAGTGAGAACCTAGCGGGTGGGGGAGAGACCCAGTACTTC. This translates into CAISENLAGGGETQYF.

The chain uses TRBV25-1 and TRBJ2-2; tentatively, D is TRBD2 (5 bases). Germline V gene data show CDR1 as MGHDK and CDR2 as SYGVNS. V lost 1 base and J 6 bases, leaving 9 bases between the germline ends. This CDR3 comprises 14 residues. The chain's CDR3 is CASSESVRAGELFF. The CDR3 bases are TGTGCCAGCAGTGAATCAGTGAGGGCCGGGGAGCTGTTTTTT.

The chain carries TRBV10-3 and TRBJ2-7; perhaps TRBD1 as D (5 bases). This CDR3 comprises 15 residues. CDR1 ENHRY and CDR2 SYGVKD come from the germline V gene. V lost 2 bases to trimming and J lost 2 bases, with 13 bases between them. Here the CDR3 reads CAISETQGPTYEQYF. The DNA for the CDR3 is TGTGCCATCAGTGAGACCCAGGGCCCCACCTACGAGCAGTACTTC.

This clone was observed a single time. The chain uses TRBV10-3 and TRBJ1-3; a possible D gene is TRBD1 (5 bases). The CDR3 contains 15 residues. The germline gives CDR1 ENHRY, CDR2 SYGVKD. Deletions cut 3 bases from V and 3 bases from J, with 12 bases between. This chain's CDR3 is CAISDRGSNGNTIYF. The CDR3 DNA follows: TGTGCCATCAGTGACCGGGGGTCTAATGGAAACACCATATATTTT.

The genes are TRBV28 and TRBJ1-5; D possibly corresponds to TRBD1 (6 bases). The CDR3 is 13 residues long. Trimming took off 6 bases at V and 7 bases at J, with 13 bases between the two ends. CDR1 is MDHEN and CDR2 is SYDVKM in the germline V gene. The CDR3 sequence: CASREPGEQPQHF. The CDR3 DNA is TGTGCCAGCAGGGAACCAGGGGAACAGCCCCAGCATTTT.

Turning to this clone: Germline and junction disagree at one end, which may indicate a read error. The chain's CDR3 is CASSYSQGSWVF. In DNA, the CDR3 is TGTGCCAGCAGTTACTCCCAGGGCTCCTGGGTCTTC. This chain joins TRBV6-5 and TRBJ2-7; possible D gene TRBD1, 5 bases. CDR3 size: 12 residues. Germline assignment: CDR1 MNHEY and CDR2 SVGAGI.

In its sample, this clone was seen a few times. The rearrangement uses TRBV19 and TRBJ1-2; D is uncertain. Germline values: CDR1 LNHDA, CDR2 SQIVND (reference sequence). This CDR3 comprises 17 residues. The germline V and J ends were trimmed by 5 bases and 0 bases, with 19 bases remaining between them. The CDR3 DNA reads TGTGCCAGTAGTCCCATACAGCCTCCGCGGGCTAACTATGGCTACACCTTC. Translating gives CASSPIQPPRANYGYTF.

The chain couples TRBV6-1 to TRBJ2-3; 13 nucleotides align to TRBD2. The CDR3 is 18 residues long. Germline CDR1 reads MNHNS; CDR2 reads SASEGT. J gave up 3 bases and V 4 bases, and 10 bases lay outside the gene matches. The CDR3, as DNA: TGTGCCAGCAGTGCCCGGACTAGCGGGGGAGGTAGGACAGATACGCAGTATTTT. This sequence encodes CASSARTSGGGRTDTQYF.

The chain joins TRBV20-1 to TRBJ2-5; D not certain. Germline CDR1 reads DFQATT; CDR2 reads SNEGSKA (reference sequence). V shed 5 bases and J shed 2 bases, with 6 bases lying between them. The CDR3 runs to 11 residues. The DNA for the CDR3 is TGCAGTGCTCGTCGGCAAGAGACCCAGTACTTC. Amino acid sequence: CSARRQETQYF.

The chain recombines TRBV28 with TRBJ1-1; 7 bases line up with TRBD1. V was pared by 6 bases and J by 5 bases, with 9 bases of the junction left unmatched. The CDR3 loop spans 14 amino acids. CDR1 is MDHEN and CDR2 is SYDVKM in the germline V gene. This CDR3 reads CASSLQGGKTEAFF. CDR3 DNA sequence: TGTGCCAGCAGCCTTCAGGGGGGTAAGACTGAAGCTTTCTTT.

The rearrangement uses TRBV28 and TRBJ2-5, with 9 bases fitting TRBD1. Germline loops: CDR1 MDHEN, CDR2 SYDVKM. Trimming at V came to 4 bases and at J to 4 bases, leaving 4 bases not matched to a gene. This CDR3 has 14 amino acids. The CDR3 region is CASSSGQGGETQYF. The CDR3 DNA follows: TGTGCCAGCAGTTCGGGACAGGGAGGAGAGACCCAGTACTTC.